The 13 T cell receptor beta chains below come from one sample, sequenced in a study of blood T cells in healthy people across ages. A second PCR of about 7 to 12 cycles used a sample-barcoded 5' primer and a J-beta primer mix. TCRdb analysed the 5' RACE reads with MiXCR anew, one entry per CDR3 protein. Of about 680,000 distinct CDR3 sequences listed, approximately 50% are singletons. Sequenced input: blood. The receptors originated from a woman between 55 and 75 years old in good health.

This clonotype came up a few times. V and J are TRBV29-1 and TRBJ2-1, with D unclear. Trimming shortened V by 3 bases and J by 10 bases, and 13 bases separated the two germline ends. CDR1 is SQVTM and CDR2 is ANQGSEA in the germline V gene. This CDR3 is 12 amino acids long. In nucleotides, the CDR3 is TGCAGCGTTGATAGGAGCACGATGGAGCAGTTCTTC. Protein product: CSVDRSTMEQFF.

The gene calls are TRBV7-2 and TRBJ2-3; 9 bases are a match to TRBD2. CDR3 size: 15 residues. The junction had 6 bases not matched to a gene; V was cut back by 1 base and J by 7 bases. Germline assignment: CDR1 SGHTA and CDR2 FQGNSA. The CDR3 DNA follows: TGTGCCAGCAGCTTAGATTTAGCGGGGGTAAATACGCAGTATTTT. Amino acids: CASSLDLAGVNTQYF.

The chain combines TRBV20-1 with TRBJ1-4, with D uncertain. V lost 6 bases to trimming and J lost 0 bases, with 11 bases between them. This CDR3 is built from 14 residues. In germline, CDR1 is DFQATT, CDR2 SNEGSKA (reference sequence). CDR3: CSAPQATTNEKLFF. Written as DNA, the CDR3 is TGCAGTGCCCCGCAGGCTACAACTAATGAAAAACTGTTTTTT.

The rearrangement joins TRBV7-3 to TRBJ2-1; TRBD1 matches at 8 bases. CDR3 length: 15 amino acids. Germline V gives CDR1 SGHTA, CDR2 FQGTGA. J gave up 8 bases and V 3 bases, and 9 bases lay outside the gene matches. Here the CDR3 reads CASSLTGDPFDEQFF. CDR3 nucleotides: TGTGCCAGCAGCTTGACAGGGGACCCTTTCGATGAGCAGTTCTTC. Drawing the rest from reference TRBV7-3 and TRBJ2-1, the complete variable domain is GAGVSQTPSNKVTEKGKYVELRCDPISGHTALYWYRQSLGQGPEFLIYFQGTGAADDSGLPNDRFFAVRPEGSVSTLKIQRTERGDSAVYLCASSLTGDPFDEQFFGPGTRLTVL.

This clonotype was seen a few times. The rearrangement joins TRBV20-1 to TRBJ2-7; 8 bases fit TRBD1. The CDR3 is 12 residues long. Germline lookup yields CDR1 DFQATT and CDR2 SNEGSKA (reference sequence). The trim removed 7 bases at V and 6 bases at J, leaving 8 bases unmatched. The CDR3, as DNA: TGCAGTGTAGGGCAGGGGGCGGGCGAGCAGTACTTC. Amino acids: CSVGQGAGEQYF.

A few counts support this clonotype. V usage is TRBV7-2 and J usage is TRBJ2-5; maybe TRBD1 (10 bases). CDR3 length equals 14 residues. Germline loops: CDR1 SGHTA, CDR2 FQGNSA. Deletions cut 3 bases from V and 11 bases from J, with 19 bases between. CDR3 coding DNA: TGTGCCAGCAGCTTTTCTAGCGGGACAGGGGAGCAGTACTTC. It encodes CASSFSSGTGEQYF.

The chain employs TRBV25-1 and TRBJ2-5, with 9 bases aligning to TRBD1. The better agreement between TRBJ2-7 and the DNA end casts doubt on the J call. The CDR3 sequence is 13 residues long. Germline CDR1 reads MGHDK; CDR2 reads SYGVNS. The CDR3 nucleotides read TGTGCCTGCGGACGGGACAGGGTTAACGAGCAGTACTTC. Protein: CACGRDRVNEQYF.

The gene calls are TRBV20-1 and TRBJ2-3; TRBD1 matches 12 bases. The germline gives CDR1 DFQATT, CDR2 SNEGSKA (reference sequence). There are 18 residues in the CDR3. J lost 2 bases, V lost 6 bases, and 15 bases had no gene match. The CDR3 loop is CSAPPNPGQGAPTDTQYF. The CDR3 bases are TGCAGTGCCCCCCCTAATCCGGGACAGGGGGCGCCCACAGATACGCAGTATTTT.

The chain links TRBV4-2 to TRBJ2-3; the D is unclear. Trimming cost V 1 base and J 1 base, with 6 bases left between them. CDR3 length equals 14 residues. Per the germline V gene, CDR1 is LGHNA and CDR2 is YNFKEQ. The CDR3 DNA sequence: TGTGCCAGCAGCCAAGCCGTGGGCACAGATACGCAGTATTTT. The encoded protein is CASSQAVGTDTQYF.

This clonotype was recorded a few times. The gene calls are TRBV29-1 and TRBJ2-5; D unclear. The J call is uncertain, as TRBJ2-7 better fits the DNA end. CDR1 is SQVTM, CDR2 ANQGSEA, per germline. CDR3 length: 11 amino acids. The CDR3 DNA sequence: TGCAGCGTTGACAAGGGATACGAGCAGTACTTC. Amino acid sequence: CSVDKGYEQYF.

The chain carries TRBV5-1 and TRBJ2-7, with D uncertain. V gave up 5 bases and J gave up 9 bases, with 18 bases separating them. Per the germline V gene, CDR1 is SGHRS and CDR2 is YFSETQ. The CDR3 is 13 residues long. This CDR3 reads CASSTDGMSGQYF. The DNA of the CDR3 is TGCGCCAGCAGTACGGACGGAATGAGTGGGCAGTACTTC.

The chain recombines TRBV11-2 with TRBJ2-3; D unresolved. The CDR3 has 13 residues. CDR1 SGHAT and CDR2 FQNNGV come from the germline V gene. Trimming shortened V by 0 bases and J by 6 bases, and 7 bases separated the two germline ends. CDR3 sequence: CASSLEYGDTQYF. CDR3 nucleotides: TGTGCCAGCAGCTTAGAATACGGCGATACGCAGTATTTT.

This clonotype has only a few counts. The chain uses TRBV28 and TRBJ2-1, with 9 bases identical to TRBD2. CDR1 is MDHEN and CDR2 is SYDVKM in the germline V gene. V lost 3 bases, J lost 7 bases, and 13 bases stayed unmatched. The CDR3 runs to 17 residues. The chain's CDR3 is CASSLKISGLASNEQFF. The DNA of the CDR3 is TGTGCCAGCAGTTTGAAGATATCGGGACTAGCATCGAATGAGCAGTTCTTC.